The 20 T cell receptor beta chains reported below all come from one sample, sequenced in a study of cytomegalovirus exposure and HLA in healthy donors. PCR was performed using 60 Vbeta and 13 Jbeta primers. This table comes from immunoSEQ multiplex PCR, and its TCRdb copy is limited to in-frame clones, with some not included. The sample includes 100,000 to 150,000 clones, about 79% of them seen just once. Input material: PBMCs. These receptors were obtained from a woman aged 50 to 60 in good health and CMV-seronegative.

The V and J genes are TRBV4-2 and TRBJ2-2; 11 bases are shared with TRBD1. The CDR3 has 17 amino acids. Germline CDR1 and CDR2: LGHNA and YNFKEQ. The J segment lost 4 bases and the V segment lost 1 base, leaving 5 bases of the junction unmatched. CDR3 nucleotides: TGTGCCAGCAGCCAAGTATGGACAGGGGGCGGCACCGGGGAGCTGTTTTTT. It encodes CASSQVWTGGGTGELFF.

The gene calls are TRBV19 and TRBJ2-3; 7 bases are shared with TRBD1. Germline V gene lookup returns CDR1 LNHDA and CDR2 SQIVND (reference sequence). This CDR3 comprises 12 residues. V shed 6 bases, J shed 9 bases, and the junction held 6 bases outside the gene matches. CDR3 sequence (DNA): TGTGCCAGTAGCGCGACAGGGAAGACGCAGTATTTT. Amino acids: CASSATGKTQYF.

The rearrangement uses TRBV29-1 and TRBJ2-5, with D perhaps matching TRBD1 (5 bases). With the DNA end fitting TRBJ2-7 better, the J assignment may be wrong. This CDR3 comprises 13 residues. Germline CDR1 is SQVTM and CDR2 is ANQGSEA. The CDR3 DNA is TGCAGCGTTGAATCAGGGAAGGAGTACGAGCAGTACTTC. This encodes CSVESGKEYEQYF.

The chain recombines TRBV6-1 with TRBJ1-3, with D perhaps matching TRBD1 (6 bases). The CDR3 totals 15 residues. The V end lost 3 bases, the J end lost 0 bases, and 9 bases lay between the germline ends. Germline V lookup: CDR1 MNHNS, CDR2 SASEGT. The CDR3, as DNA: TGTGCCAGCAGTGAGGCAGGGGCCTCTGGAAACACCATATATTTT. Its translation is CASSEAGASGNTIYF.

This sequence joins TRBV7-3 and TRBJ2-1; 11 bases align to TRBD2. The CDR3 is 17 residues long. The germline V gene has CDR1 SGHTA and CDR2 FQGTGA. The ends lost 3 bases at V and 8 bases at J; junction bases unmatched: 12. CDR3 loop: CASSLDPSGRYSDEQFF. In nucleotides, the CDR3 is TGTGCCAGCAGCTTGGATCCTAGCGGGAGGTACTCGGATGAGCAGTTCTTC.

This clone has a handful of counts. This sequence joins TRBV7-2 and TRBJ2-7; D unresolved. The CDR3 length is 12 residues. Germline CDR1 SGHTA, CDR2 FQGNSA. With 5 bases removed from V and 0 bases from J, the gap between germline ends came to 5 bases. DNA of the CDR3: TGTGCCAGCAGCCGGTTCTCCTACGAGCAGTACTTC. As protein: CASSRFSYEQYF.

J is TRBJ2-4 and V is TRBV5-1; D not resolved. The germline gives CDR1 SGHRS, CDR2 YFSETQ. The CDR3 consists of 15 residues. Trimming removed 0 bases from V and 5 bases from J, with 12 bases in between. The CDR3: CASSLAVLGQNIQYF. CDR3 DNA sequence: TGCGCCAGCAGCTTGGCCGTTCTTGGCCAAAACATTCAGTACTTC.

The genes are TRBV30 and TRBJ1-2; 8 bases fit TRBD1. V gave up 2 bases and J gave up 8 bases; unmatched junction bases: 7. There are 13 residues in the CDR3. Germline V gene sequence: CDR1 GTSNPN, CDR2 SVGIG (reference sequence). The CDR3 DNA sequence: TGTGCCTGGAGTAACAGGGGGTCGGGCGGCTACACCTTC. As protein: CAWSNRGSGGYTF.

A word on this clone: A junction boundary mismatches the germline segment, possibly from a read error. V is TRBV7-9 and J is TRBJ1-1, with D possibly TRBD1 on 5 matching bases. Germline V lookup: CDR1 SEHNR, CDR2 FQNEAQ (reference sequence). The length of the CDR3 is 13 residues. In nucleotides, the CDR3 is TGTTCCAGCAGCCTATCCCTGGGGGGAGTAGCTTTCTTT. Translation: CSSSLSLGGVAFF.

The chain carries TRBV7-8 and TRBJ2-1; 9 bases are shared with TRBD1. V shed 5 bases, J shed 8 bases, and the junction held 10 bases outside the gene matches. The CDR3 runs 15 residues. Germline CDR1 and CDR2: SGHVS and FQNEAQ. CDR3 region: CASSARDRVIDEQFF. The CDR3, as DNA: TGTGCCAGCAGCGCTAGGGACAGGGTTATCGATGAGCAGTTCTTC. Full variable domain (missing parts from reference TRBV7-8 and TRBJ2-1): GAGVSQSPRYKVAKRGQDVALRCDPISGHVSLFWYQQALGQGPEFLTYFQNEAQLDKSGLPSDRFFAERPEGSVSTLKIQRTQQEDSAVYLCASSARDRVIDEQFFGPGTRLTVL.

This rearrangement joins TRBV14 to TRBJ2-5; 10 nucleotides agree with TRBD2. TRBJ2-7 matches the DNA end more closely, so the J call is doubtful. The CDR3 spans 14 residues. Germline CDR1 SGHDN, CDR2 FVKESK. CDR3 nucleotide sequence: TGTGCCAGCAGCGTCGGACTAGCGGACTACGAGCAGTACTTC. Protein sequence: CASSVGLADYEQYF.

The CDR3 reads CASSISDNQPQHF. For the CDR3, the DNA is TGTGCCAGTAGTATCTCAGACAATCAGCCCCAGCATTTT. The chain employs TRBV19 and TRBJ1-5; D call uncertain. The germline V and J ends were trimmed by 3 bases and 3 bases, with 6 bases remaining between them. The germline CDR1 and CDR2 sequences are LNHDA and SQIVND (reference sequence). The CDR3 is made up of 13 amino acids.

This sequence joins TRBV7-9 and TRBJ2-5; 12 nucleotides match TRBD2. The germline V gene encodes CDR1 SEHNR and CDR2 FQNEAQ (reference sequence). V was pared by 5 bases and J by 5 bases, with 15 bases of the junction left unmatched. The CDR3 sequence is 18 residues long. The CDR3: CASSRRLAGEVRFETQYF. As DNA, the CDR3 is TGTGCCAGCAGCCGTAGACTAGCGGGAGAGGTCAGGTTCGAGACCCAGTACTTC.

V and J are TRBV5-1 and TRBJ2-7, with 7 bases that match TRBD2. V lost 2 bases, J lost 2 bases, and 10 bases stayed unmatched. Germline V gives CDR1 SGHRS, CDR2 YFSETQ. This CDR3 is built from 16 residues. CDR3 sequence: CASSLGGGRPPYEQYF. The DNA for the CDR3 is TGCGCCAGCAGCTTAGGTGGCGGGAGACCTCCCTACGAGCAGTACTTC.

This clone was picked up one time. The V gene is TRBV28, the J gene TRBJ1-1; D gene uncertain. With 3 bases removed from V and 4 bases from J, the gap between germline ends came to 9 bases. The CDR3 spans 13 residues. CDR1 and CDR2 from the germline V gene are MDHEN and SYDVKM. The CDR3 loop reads CASSFEGITEAFF. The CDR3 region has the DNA TGTGCCAGCAGTTTCGAGGGCATCACTGAAGCTTTCTTT.

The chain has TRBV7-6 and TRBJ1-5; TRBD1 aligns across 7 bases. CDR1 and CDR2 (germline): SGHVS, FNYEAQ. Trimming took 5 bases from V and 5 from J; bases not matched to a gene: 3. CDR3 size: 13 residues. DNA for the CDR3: TGTGCCAGCAGCCCCCAGGGGGATCAGCCCCAGCATTTT. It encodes CASSPQGDQPQHF.

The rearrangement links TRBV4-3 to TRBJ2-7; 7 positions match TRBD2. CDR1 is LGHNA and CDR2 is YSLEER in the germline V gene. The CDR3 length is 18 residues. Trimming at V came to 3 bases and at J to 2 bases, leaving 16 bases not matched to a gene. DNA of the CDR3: TGCGCCAGCAGCCAGGACATTTATCGTGCTAGCGGAGCCTACGAGCAGTACTTC. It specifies CASSQDIYRASGAYEQYF.

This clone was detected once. CDR3 in amino acids: CASRPGILGGAFF. In DNA form, the CDR3 reads TGTGCCAGCAGACCCGGAATCCTCGGGGGAGCTTTCTTT. This chain uses TRBV28 with TRBJ1-1; tentative D call: TRBD1 (5 bases). V was shortened by 6 bases and J by 10 bases, with 18 bases between the two germline ends. Germline V gene lookup returns CDR1 MDHEN and CDR2 SYDVKM. The CDR3 is 13 amino acids.

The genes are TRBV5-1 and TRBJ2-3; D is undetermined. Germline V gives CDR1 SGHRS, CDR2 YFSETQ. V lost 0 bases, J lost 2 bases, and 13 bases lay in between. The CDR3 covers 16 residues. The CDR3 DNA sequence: TGCGCCAGCAGCTTGGTCGGAGAGGTCACCACAGATACGCAGTATTTT. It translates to CASSLVGEVTTDTQYF.

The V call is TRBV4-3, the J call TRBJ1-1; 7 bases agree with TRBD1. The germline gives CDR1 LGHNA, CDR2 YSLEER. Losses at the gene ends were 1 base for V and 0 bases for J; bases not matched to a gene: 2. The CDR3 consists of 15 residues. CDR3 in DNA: TGCGCCAGCAGCCAAGGAGGGACAGTGAACACTGAAGCTTTCTTT. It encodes CASSQGGTVNTEAFF.